This T cell receptor beta chain was identified in a study of pediatric ulcerative colitis (dated by TCRdb to between 2018 and 2021). For context, the study as a whole: From fewer than ten newly diagnosed, treatment-naive pediatric ulcerative colitis patients and a few non-IBD control children, paired blood and rectal samples were collected.

The research as a whole found: Features of the rectal repertoire distinguished controls, mild-moderate colitis patients and acute severe colitis patients, and in acute severe colitis rectal diversity was lower because of clonal expansions. Clonal overlap between a subject's own blood and rectum was significantly greater in ulcerative colitis patients than in controls, which suggests more T cell trafficking to inflamed tissue. Only four individuals were included in the healthy control group, which was small. For technical reasons, blood samples from a couple of patients gave substantially fewer templates, and these samples were excluded from the blood-rectal overlap analysis. A couple of rectal CDR3 clonotypes were present in all ulcerative colitis patients and in none of the controls. Because repertoires came from total lymphocyte DNA, patterns in rare subsets such as regulatory T cells may not be reflected.

Remarks on this clone: Its antigen remains undetermined. No qualities accompany the bases; no much larger clone lies one base away.

From the cysteine through the phenylalanine, the CDR3 covers 20 amino acids. Left in the record is the CDR3 DNA by itself, 60 bases read in frame from the first base. The germline V end is reduced by 2 bases and the J end by 4 bases; junction bases left unmatched: 17. Controls underwent colonoscopy for suspected IBD, had macroscopically and histologically normal endoscopy, and were not diagnosed with IBD within the following year. A blood sample was obtained concurrently with the colonoscopy. The Wizard kit (Promega) was used to extract genomic DNA from the blood and intestinal samples. Using the immunoSEQ TRB Survey service, rearranged CDR3 beta regions were amplified from genomic DNA with multiplex V and J primers. Survey-level sequencing depth of up to 500,000 reads per sample was used to keep depth equal across samples. The libraries were purified and pooled, then sequenced using Illumina technology. For the original study's pipeline: Productive clonality, sample overlap, pairwise scatters, CDR3 beta length, V/D/J gene usage and productiveness were all assessed with the immunoSEQ online tools. Calculated diversity was defined as the number of unique rearrangements divided by total templates times 100, and Shannon and Simpson indices were additionally computed. Principal component analysis was performed on Z-score normalized data with the R prcomp function and the ggbiplot package. Morisita's index was used to measure clonal overlap between blood and rectum within each subject. Sourced from immuneACCESS, this table was stored by TCRdb with only in-frame sequences that have V and J called. A share of the clones is absent; for the studies checked, an unresolved V gene accounts for under half, and the remainder has no known explanation. From that table come the V and J calls and clone size; the DNA was used to work out D and trimming. Present in this sample are roughly 54,000 clones, 87% of which were seen just once. Over 1.3% of the sample lies in the top ten.

Material for sequencing was blood. This receptor was identified in a boy aged 5-17 years who was a control in a study of pediatric ulcerative colitis. The V and J genes are TRBV23-1 and TRBJ1-6, with 7 bases aligning to TRBD1. TRBV23-1 is identified as an open reading frame with a role that is uncertain. For the CDR3, the sequence is CASSQPQRQGRSIYNSPLHF. The DNA sequence is as follows: TGCGCCAGCAGTCAACCCCAGAGACAGGGAAGGTCGATATATAATTCACCCCTCCACTTT.